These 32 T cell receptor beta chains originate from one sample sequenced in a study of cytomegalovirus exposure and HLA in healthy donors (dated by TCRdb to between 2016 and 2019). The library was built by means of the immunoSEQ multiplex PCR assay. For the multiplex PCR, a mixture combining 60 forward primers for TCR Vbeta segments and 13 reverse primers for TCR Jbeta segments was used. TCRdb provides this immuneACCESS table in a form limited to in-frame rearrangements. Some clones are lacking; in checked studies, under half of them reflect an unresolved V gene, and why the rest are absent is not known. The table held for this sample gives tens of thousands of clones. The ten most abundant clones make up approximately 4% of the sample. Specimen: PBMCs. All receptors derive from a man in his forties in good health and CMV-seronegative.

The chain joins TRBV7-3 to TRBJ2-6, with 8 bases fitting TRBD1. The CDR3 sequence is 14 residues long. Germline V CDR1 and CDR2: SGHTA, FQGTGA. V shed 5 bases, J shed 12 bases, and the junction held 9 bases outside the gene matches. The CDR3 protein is CASSPQGALPVLTF. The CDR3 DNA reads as TGTGCCAGCAGCCCCCAGGGGGCCCTTCCCGTCCTGACTTTC.

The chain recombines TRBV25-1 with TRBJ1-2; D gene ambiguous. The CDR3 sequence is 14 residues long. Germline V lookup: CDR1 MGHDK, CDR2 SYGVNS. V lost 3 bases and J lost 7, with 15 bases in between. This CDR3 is CASSETGAGGGYTF. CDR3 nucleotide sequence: TGTGCCAGCAGTGAGACGGGAGCTGGTGGTGGCTACACCTTC.

Here the CDR3 reads CASSFLGQGNGYTF. CDR3 in DNA: TGTGCCAGCAGTTTCCTCGGACAGGGGAATGGCTACACCTTC. The rearrangement uses TRBV27 and TRBJ1-2; 9 bases match TRBD1. This CDR3 has 14 amino acids. CDR1 and CDR2 from the germline V gene are MNHEY and SMNVEV (reference sequence). V lost 3 bases to trimming and J lost 6 bases; unmatched junction nucleotides: 5.

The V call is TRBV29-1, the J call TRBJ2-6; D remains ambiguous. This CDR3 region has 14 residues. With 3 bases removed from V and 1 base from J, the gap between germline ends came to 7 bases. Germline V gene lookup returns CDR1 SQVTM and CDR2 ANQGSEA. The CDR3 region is CSVDLLSGANVLTF. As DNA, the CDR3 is TGCAGCGTTGATCTGCTATCTGGGGCCAACGTCCTGACTTTC.

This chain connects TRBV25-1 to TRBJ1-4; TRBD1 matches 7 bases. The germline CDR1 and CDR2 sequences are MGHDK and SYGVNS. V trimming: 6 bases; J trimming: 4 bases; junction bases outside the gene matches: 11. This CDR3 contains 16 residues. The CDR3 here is CASSPFRRQGNEKLFF. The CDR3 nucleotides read TGTGCCAGCAGCCCCTTCAGACGACAGGGTAATGAAAAACTGTTTTTT.

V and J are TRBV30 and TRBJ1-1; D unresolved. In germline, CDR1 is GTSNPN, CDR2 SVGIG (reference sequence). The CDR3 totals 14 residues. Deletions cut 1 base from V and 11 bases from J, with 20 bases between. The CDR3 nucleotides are TGTGCCTGGAGTGCCTTCGGAATCCAACCGGGGGCTTTCTTT. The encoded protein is CAWSAFGIQPGAFF.

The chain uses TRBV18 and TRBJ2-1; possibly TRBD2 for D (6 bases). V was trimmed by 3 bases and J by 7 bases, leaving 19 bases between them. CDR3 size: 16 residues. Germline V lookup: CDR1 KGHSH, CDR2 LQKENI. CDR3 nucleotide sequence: TGTGCCAGCTCACCTCGTGGCGGGATGGTATATAATGAGCAGTTCTTC. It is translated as CASSPRGGMVYNEQFF.

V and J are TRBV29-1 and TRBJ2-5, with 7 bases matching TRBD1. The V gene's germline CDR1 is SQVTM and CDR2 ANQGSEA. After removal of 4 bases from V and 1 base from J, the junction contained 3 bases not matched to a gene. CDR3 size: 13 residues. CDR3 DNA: TGCAGCGTTGGTCGACAGGGCCAAGAGACCCAGTACTTC. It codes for CSVGRQGQETQYF.

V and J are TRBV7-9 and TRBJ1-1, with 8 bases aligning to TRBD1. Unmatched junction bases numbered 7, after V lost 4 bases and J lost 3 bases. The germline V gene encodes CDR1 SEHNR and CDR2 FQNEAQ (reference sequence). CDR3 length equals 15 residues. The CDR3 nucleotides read TGTGCCAGCAGCTCCAGGGGGCGCGAGGACACTGAAGCTTTCTTT. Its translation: CASSSRGREDTEAFF.

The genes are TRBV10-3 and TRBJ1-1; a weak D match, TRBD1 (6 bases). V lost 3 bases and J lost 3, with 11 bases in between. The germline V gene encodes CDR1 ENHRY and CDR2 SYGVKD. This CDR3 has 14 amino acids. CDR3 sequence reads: CAISEQGGDTEAFF. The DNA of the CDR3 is TGTGCCATCAGTGAACAGGGTGGGGACACTGAAGCTTTCTTT.

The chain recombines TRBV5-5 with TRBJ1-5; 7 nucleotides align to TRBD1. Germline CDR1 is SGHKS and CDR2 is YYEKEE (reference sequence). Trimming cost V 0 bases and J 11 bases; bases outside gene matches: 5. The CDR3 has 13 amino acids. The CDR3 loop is CASSLGQGVSQHF. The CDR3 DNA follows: TGTGCCAGCAGCTTGGGACAGGGCGTTTCCCAGCATTTT.

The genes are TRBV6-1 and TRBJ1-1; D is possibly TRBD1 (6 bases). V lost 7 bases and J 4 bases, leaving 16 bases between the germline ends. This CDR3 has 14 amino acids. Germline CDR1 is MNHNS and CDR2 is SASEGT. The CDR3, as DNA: TGTGCCAGCACCCGTCGGACAGTTGGCACTGAAGCTTTCTTT. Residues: CASTRRTVGTEAFF.

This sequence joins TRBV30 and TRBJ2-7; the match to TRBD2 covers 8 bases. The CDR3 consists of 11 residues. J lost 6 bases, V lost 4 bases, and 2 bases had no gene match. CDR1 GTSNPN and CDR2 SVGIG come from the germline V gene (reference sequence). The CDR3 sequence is CAWNSGIEQYF. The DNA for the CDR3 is TGTGCCTGGAATAGCGGGATCGAGCAGTACTTC.

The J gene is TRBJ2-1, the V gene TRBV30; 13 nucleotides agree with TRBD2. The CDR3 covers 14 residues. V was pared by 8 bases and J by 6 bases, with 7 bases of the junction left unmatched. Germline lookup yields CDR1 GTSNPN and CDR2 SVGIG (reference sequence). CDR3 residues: CAGRLAGGVNEQFF. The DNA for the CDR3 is TGTGCCGGTCGACTAGCGGGAGGAGTCAATGAGCAGTTCTTC.

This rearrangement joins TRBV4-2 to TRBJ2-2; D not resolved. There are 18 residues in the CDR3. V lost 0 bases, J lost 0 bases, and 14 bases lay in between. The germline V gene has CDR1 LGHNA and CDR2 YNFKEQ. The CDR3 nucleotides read TGTGCCAGCAGCCAAGAGATTGATGCGGCAGCGAACACCGGGGAGCTGTTTTTT. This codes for CASSQEIDAAANTGELFF.

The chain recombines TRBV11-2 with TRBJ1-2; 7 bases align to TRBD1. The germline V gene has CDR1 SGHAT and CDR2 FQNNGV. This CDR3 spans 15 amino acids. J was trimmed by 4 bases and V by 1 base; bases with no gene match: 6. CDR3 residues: CASSLAPGQIYGYTF. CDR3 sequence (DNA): TGTGCCAGCAGCTTAGCGCCGGGACAGATCTATGGCTACACCTTC.

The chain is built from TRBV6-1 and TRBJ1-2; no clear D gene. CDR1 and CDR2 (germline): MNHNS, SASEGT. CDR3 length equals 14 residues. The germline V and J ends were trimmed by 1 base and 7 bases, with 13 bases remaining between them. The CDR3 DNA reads TGTGCCAGCAGTGAAGTACCCCTTGAGAGTGGCTACACCTTC. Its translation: CASSEVPLESGYTF.

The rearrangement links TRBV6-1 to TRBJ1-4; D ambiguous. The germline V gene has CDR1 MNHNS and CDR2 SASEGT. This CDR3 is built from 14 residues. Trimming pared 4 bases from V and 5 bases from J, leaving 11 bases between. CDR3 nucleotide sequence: TGTGCCAGCAGTGGTCGGGTATGGAATGAAAAACTGTTTTTT. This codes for CASSGRVWNEKLFF.

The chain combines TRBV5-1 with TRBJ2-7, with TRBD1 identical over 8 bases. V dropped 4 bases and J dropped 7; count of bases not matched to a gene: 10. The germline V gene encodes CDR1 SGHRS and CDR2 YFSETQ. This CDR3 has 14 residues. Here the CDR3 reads CASSLLDRVWEQYF. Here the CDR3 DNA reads TGCGCCAGCAGCCTACTGGACAGGGTGTGGGAGCAGTACTTC.

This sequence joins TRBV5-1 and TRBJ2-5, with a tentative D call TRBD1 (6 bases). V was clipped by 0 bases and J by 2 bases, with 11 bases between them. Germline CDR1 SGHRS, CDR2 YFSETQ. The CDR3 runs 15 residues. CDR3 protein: CASSLGVTGQETQYF. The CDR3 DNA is TGCGCCAGCAGCTTGGGGGTTACAGGGCAAGAGACCCAGTACTTC. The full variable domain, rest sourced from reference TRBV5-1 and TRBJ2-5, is KAGVTQTPRYLIKTRGQQVTLSCSPISGHRSVSWYQQTPGQGLQFLFEYFSETQRNKGNFPGRFSGRQFSNSRSEMNVSTLELGDSALYLCASSLGVTGQETQYFGPGTRLLVL.

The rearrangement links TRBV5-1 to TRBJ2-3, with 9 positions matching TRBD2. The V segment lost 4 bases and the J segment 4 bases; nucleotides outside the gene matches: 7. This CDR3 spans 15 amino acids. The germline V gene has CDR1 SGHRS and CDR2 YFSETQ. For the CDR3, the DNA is TGCGCCAGCAGCCGTAGCGGGAGTAACGCAGATACGCAGTATTTT. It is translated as CASSRSGSNADTQYF.

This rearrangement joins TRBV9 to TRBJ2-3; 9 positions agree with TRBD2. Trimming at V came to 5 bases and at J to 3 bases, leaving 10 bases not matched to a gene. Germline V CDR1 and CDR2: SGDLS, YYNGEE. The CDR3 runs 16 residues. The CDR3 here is CASRTSQLAGTDTQYF. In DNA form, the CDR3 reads TGTGCCAGCAGGACTAGTCAACTAGCGGGTACAGATACGCAGTATTTT.

This CDR3 is CASSLAGQGVSEQYF. The CDR3 nucleotides are TGTGCCAGCAGCTTAGCCGGACAGGGGGTTTCCGAGCAGTACTTC. The chain joins TRBV11-3 to TRBJ2-7; 10 bases agree with TRBD1. The CDR3 totals 15 residues. V gave up 1 base and J gave up 6 bases; unmatched junction bases: 6. Germline V gene data show CDR1 as SGHNT and CDR2 as YENEEA.

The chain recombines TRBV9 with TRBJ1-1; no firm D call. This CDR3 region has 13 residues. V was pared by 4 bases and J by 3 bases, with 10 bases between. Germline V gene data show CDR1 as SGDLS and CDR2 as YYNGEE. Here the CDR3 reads CASSHGEHTEAFF. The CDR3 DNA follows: TGTGCCAGCAGCCACGGGGAACACACTGAAGCTTTCTTT.

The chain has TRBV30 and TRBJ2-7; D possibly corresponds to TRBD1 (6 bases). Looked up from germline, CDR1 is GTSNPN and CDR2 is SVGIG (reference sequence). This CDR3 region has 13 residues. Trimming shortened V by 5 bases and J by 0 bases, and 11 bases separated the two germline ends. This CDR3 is CAWQRRGSYEQYF. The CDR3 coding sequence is TGTGCCTGGCAGCGCAGGGGCTCCTACGAGCAGTACTTC.

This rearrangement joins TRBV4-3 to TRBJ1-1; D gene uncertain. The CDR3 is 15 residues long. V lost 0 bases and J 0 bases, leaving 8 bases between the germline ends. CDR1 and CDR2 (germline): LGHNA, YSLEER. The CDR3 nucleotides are TGCGCCAGCAGCCAAGATCGTCGGGTGAACACTGAAGCTTTCTTT. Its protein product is CASSQDRRVNTEAFF.

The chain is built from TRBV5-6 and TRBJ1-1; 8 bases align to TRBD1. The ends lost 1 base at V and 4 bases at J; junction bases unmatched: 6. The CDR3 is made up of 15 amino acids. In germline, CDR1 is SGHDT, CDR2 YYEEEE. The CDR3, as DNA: TGTGCCAGCAGCTTGTTTGGGCAGGGGGCCACTGAAGCTTTCTTT. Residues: CASSLFGQGATEAFF.

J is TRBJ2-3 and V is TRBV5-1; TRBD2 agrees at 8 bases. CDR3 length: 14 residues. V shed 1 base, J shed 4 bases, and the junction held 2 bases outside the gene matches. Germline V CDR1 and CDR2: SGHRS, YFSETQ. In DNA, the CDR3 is TGCGCCAGCAGCTTGACTAGCGGTCCAGATACGCAGTATTTT. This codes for CASSLTSGPDTQYF.

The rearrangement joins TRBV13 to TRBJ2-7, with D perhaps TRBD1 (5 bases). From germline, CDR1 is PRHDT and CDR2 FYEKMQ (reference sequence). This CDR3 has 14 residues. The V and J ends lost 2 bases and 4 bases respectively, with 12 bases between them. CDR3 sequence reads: CASSLMGRRYEQYF. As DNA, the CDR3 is TGTGCCAGCAGCTTAATGGGGCGCAGATACGAGCAGTACTTC. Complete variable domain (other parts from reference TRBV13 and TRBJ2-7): AAGVIQSPRHLIKEKRETATLKCYPIPRHDTVYWYQQGPGQDPQFLISFYEKMQSDKGSIPDRFSAQQFSDYHSELNMSSLELGDSALYFCASSLMGRRYEQYFGPGTRLTVT.

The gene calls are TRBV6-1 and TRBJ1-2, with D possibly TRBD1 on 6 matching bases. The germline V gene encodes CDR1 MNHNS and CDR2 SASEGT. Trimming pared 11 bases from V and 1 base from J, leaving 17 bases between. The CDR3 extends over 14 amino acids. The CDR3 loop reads CASESIQGNYGYTF. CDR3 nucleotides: TGTGCCTCCGAATCAATACAGGGTAACTATGGCTACACCTTC.

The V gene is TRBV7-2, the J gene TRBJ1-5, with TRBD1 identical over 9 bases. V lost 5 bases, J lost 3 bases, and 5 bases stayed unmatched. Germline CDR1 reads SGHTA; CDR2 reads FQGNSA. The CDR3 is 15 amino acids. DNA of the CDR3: TGTGCCAGCAGCACAGGGACAGGGTACAATCAGCCCCAGCATTTT. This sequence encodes CASSTGTGYNQPQHF.

The CDR3 sequence is CASSKTGDSSGNTIYF. In DNA, the CDR3 is TGTGCCAGCAGCAAAACCGGGGACAGCTCTGGAAACACCATATATTTT. The chain links TRBV7-6 to TRBJ1-3; TRBD1 agrees at 7 bases. Germline CDR1 reads SGHVS; CDR2 reads FNYEAQ. The CDR3 is 16 amino acids. Losses at the gene ends were 5 bases for V and 0 bases for J; bases not matched to a gene: 7.